The present T cell receptor beta chain was sequenced within a study of T-cell memory formation after mild COVID-19 (dated by TCRdb to the early 2020s). With respect to the entire study: Most TCR sequence clusters were specific to one of the two donors. In a couple of donors, T-cell clones that expanded and contracted after mild COVID-19 were followed by sequencing TCRalpha and TCRbeta repertoires longitudinally. The cohort was made up of two young adult volunteers, one female and one male, who were previously healthy. General conclusions and limits of the study: SARS-CoV-2 specificity was not confirmed for the second-wave clones peaking on day 37. Only two mild cases were covered by the study, and larger cohorts that include severe cases with pre-infection samples were considered necessary. Some responding clones were detected in pre-infection memory, which suggested that pre-existing cross-reactive memory T cells had joined the SARS-CoV-2 response. Contracting CD4+ clones turned up mainly in the CM and EM memory subsets, whereas EMRA was where CD8+ clones were enriched. Balanced CD4/CD8 phenotypes were observed for clones contracting from day 15 to 85, whereas a bias towards CD4+ was observed for a second wave of clones expanding from day 15 to 37.

Ficoll-Paque density gradient centrifugation was used to isolate PBMCs. Its CDR3 holds 13 amino acids, cysteine through phenylalanine. Only the CDR3 DNA is retained, 39 bases long and in frame from the first base. V has 8 bases trimmed and J has 4 bases trimmed; junction bases matching no gene number 7. The germline V gene (reference sequence) yields LNHDA for CDR1 and SQIVND for CDR2. For this clonotype: No cognate antigen has been identified for it. Per-nucleotide qualities are absent, and no much larger clonotype sits a single base away.

These reads were obtained on an Illumina NovaSeq 6000. TCRalpha and TCRbeta cDNA libraries were constructed by 5'RACE with constant-segment primers, with sample barcodes and unique molecular identifiers being introduced. RNA was extracted from every sample with Trizol reagent. Library amplification was performed in two PCR steps, and a second sample barcode and Illumina TruSeq adapters were introduced in the second step. Sequencing of the libraries was done on an Illumina NovaSeq, producing 2 x 150 bp paired-end reads. Processing in the source paper ran as follows. With migec v1.2.7, reads were demultiplexed and then collapsed into UMI-guided consensus sequences. Using mixcr v2.1.11, UMI consensuses were aligned to TRA and TRB V and J templates and then assembled into clonotypes. A clonotype was counted as expanded or contracted only when both edgeR and NoisET called the clonotype significant, with the noise models trained on biological replicates. edgeR calls used a false discovery rate-adjusted p below 0.01 and a log2 fold-change threshold of 1. As an exploratory analysis of dynamics, max-normalized trajectories of the 1000 most abundant clonotypes were examined with PCA combined with hierarchical clustering. Each responding clone was given a CD4 or CD8 phenotype based on the CD4+ and CD8+ repertoires, which had been sequenced separately. TCRdb itself trimmed the public reads at Q25 with fastp, ran MiXCR and retained productive beta chains. When rows share a CDR3 protein, they turn into one entry using the most common DNA and genes. The V and J calls here are based on TCRdb, not the publication. In this sample the table shows roughly 600,000 distinct CDR3 sequences, more than 15% of which occur a single time. Jointly, the top ten make up 12% of the sample.

This clonotype was sampled from an adult woman who had mild COVID-19 (a few samples of this study predate the infection). The sample titles of this study are shuffled in the database, so cell type and time point are left out; the donor was told from shared clones. Sequenced: PBMCs or a T cell subset sorted from them (not recorded which). The V and J segments used are TRBV19 and TRBJ2-5; 7 middle bases align to TRBD2. This receptor carries the CDR3 CASSAGVLETQYF. The nucleotides read TGTGCCAGTTCGGCGGGAGTATTAGAGACCCAGTACTTC. The CDR3 plus the reference TRBV19 and TRBJ2-5 genes for the other parts give the full variable domain: DGGITQSPKYLFRKEGQNVTLSCEQNLNHDAMYWYRQDPGQGLRLIYYSQIVNDFQKGDIAEGYSVSREKKESFPLTVTSAQKNPTAFYLCASSAGVLETQYFGPGTRLLVL.